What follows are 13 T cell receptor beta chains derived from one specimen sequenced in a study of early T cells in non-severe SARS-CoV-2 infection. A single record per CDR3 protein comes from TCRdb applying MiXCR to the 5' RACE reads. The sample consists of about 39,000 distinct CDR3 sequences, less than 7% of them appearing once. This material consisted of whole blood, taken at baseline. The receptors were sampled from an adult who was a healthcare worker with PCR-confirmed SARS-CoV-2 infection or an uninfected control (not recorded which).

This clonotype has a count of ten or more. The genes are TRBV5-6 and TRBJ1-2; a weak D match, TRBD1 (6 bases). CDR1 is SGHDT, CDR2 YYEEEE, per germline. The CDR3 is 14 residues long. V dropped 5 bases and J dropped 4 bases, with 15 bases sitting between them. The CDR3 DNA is TGTGCCAGCAGGTTCCAGGGGAGGGCCTATGGCTACACCTTC. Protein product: CASRFQGRAYGYTF.

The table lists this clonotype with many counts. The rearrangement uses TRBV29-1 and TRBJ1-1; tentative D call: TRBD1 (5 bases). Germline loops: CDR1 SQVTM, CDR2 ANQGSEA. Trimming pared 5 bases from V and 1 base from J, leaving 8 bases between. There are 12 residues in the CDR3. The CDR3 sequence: CSVLRGNTEAFF. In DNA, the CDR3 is TGCAGCGTTCTGAGGGGGAACACTGAAGCTTTCTTT.

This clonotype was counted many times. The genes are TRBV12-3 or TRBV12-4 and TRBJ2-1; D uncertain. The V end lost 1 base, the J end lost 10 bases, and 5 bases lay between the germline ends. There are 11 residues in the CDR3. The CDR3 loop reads CASSLGGEQFF. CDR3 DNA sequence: TGTGCCAGCAGTTTAGGGGGAGAGCAGTTCTTC.

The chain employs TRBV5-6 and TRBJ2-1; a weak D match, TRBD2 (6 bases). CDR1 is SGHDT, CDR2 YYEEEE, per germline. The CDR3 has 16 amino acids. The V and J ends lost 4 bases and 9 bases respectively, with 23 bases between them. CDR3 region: CASSAGRGPGPGEQFF. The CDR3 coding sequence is TGTGCCAGCAGCGCCGGGCGGGGTCCGGGGCCGGGTGAGCAGTTCTTC. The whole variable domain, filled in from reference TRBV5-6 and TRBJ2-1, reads DAGVTQSPTHLIKTRGQQVTLRCSPKSGHDTVSWYQQALGQGPQFIFQYYEEEERQRGNFPDRFSGHQFPNYSSELNVNALLLGDSALYLCASSAGRGPGPGEQFFGPGTRLTVL.

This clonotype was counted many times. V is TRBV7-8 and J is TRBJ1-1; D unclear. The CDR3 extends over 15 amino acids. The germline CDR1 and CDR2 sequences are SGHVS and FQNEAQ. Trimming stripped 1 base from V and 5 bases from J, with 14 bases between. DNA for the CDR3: TGTGCCAGCAGCTTAGGATCAAAGGGAGGGACTGAAGCTTTCTTT. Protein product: CASSLGSKGGTEAFF.

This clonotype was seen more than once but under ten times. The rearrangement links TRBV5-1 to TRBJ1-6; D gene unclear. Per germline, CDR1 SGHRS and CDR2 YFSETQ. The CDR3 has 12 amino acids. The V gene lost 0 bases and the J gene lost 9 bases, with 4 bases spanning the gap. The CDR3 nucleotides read TGCGCCAGCAGCTTGGATTCTTCACCCCTCCACTTT. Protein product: CASSLDSSPLHF.

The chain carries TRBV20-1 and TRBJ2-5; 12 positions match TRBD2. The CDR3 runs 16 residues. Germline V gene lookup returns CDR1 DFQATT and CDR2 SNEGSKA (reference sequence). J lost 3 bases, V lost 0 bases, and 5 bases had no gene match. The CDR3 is CSAREGLAGGKETQYF. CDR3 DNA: TGCAGTGCTAGAGAAGGCCTAGCGGGGGGGAAAGAGACCCAGTACTTC.

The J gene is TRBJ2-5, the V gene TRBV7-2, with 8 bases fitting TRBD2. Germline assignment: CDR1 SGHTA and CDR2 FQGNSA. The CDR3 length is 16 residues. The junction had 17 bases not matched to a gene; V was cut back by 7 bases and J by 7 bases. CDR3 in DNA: TGTGCCAGCACCCCCCTACGGGGGGGCCGGGGAGGGACCCAGTACTTC. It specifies CASTPLRGGRGGTQYF.

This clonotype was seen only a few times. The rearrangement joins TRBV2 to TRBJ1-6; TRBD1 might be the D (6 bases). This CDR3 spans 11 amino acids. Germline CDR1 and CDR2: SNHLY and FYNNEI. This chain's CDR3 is CATGGAGALHF. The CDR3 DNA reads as TGTGCAACGGGGGGGGCCGGGGCCCTCCACTTT.

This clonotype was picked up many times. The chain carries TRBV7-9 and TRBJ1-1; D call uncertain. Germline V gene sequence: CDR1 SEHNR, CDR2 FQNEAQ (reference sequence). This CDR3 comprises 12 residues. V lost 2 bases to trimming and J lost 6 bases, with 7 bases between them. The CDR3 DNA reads TGTGCCAGCAGCTTACTTCCCGCTGAAGCTTTCTTT. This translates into CASSLLPAEAFF.

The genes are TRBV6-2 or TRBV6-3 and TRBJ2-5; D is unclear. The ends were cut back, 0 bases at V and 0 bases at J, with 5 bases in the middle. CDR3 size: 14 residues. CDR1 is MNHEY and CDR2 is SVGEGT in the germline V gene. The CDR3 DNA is TGTGCCAGCAGTTACTCACAGTACCAAGAGACCCAGTACTTC. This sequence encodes CASSYSQYQETQYF.

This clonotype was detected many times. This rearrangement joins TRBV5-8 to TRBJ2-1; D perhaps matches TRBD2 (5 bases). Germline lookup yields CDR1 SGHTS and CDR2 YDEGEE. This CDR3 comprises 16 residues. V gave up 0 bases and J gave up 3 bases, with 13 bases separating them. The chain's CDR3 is CASSLAVASYYNEQFF. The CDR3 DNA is TGTGCCAGCAGCTTGGCCGTGGCTAGCTACTACAATGAGCAGTTCTTC.

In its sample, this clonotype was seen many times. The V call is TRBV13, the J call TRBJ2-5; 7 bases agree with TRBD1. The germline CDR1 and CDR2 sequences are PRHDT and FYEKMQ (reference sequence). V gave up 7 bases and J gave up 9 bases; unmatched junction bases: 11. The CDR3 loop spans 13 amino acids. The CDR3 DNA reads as TGTGCCAGCACCCGACAGGGATGGTCGGCCCAGTACTTC. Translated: CASTRQGWSAQYF.